A single sample gave rise to the 13 T cell receptor beta chains below, sequenced in a study of T-cell memory formation after mild COVID-19. TCRdb fed the 5' RACE reads into MiXCR, producing one record per CDR3 protein. The sample records 290,000 or so distinct CDR3 sequences, roughly a fifth being singletons. Sequenced input: PBMCs or a T cell subset sorted from them (not recorded which). The source is a man younger than 30 who had mild COVID-19 (a few samples of this study predate the infection). Cell type and time point are not known.

The chain joins TRBV20-1 to TRBJ1-3; D not resolved. CDR1 is DFQATT, CDR2 SNEGSKA, per germline (reference sequence). Trimming left V 7 bases short and J 0 bases short, with 7 bases between. There are 12 residues in the CDR3. DNA of the CDR3: TGCAGTGTCTCTGGCTCTGGAAACACCATATATTTT. Translation gives CSVSGSGNTIYF.

This clonotype was seen only a few times. This chain connects TRBV2 to TRBJ2-4, with 8 positions matching TRBD2. CDR1 is SNHLY, CDR2 FYNNEI, per germline. V shed 7 bases, J shed 0 bases, and the junction held 20 bases outside the gene matches. This CDR3 has 20 amino acids. This CDR3 reads CASKERWAGGQRLAKNIQYF. In DNA form, the CDR3 reads TGTGCCAGCAAGGAGCGCTGGGCGGGGGGACAACGGCTAGCCAAAAACATTCAGTACTTC.

This clonotype was found a few times. This chain connects TRBV29-1 to TRBJ2-1; perhaps TRBD2 as D (6 bases). CDR1 and CDR2 (germline): SQVTM, ANQGSEA. V was shortened by 7 bases and J by 3 bases, with 16 bases between the two germline ends. This CDR3 has 14 residues. In DNA form, the CDR3 reads TGCAGCGCAGCCGGGACTGGAGACTACAATGAGCAGTTCTTC. Its protein is CSAAGTGDYNEQFF.

This clonotype was found a few times. The V gene is TRBV6-2 or TRBV6-3, the J gene TRBJ2-7; D perhaps matches TRBD1 (6 bases). The CDR3 consists of 15 residues. CDR1 is MNHEY and CDR2 is SVGEGT in the germline V gene. The germline V and J ends were trimmed by 4 bases and 1 base, with 14 bases remaining between them. Written as DNA, the CDR3 is TGTGCCAGCAGTTGGCAGGGGATCAGGTCCTACGAGCAGTACTTC. As protein: CASSWQGIRSYEQYF.

V is TRBV24-1 and J is TRBJ2-1, with 14 bases fitting TRBD2. Germline V gives CDR1 KGHDR, CDR2 SFDVKD. V gave up 3 bases and J gave up 8 bases; unmatched junction bases: 5. The CDR3 consists of 16 residues. CDR3 sequence (DNA): TGTGCCACCAGTGATCAGACTAGCGGGGGGGCCCATGAGCAGTTCTTC. Translating gives CATSDQTSGGAHEQFF.

The chain uses TRBV12-3 or TRBV12-4 and TRBJ1-5; D unresolved. This CDR3 has 18 residues. V lost 2 bases and J 0 bases, leaving 17 bases between the germline ends. The CDR3 protein is CASSLRQAGGYSNQPQHF. The CDR3 DNA sequence: TGTGCCAGCAGTTTAAGGCAGGCCGGTGGGTATAGCAATCAGCCCCAGCATTTT.

In regard to this clonotype: A much larger clone lies one base from this, so it may be a read error. The rearrangement joins TRBV7-2 to TRBJ2-6; the D is unclear. Germline assignment: CDR1 SGHTA and CDR2 FQGNSA. The CDR3 loop spans 13 amino acids. The DNA of the CDR3 is TGTTCCAGCAGCTATTCAGGGGCCAACGTCCTGACTTTC. It is translated as CSSSYSGANVLTF.

This clonotype was found a few times. V gene TRBV9 combines with J gene TRBJ1-1; D possibly corresponds to TRBD1 (6 bases). CDR3 length: 15 residues. V was shortened by 4 bases and J by 5 bases, with 18 bases between the two germline ends. Looked up from germline, CDR1 is SGDLS and CDR2 is YYNGEE. The DNA for the CDR3 is TGTGCCAGCAGCTCCCGGGTTGAGGGGGGGACTGAAGCTTTCTTT. Protein sequence: CASSSRVEGGTEAFF.

A few counts support this clonotype. The chain has TRBV4-3 and TRBJ2-2; 8 bases are shared with TRBD1. Germline V gene data show CDR1 as LGHNA and CDR2 as YSLEER. This CDR3 comprises 15 residues. Trimming at V came to 8 bases and at J to 2 bases, leaving 7 bases not matched to a gene. The CDR3 reads CASRQGQLNTGELFF. The CDR3 DNA follows: TGCGCCAGCCGACAGGGGCAACTTAACACCGGGGAGCTGTTTTTT.

This clonotype appeared a few times. The rearrangement joins TRBV27 to TRBJ2-3, with TRBD1 matching 10 bases. J lost 6 bases, V lost 6 bases, and 12 bases had no gene match. Germline CDR1 reads MNHEY; CDR2 reads SMNVEV (reference sequence). This CDR3 region has 16 residues. Here the CDR3 reads CASRPRTGGFLDTQYF. The CDR3 nucleotides are TGTGCCAGCAGACCTCGGACAGGGGGTTTTCTGGATACGCAGTATTTT.

This clonotype was seen only a few times. The chain links TRBV7-3 to TRBJ2-3; TRBD1 or TRBD2 may be the D gene (6 bases each). This CDR3 is built from 15 residues. The V end lost 4 bases, the J end lost 1 base, and 12 bases lay between the germline ends. Germline CDR1 SGHTA, CDR2 FQGTGA. The CDR3 DNA reads TGTGCCAGCAGCTACATCGGGGGCCGCACAGATACGCAGTATTTT. Amino acids: CASSYIGGRTDTQYF.

This rearrangement joins TRBV7-9 to TRBJ1-2, with D perhaps matching TRBD1 (6 bases). The germline V gene has CDR1 SEHNR and CDR2 FQNEAQ (reference sequence). The CDR3 runs 16 residues. Between the trimmed V and J ends, which lost 5 bases and 6 bases, there was a span of 22 bases. This CDR3 reads CASSIWTAGPFHGYTF. For the CDR3, the DNA is TGTGCCAGCAGCATATGGACAGCGGGACCATTCCATGGCTACACCTTC.

This chain uses TRBV6-5 with TRBJ2-1, with TRBD2 matching over 10 bases. The CDR3 spans 13 residues. Per germline, CDR1 MNHEY and CDR2 SVGAGI. Germline trimming cut 6 bases from V and 6 bases from J; bases unmatched to any gene: 2. The CDR3 DNA is TGTGCCAGCAGGACTAGCGGGTCCAATGAGCAGTTCTTC. Its protein product is CASRTSGSNEQFF.